In this sample, the clone carrying this TCR beta chain turned up once. Its antigen is currently unknown. The donors were healthy bone marrow donors. Germline CDR1 is SGHAT and CDR2 is FQNNGV. The CDR3 extends over 14 amino acids. Between the trimmed V and J ends, which lost 2 bases and 1 base, there was a span of 8 bases. The sample originates from a study of cytomegalovirus exposure and HLA in healthy donors. Findings and limits, study-wide: CMV antigen specificity of a few CMV-associated chains was confirmed in vitro.

Amplification used 60 Vbeta primers and 13 Jbeta primers. TCRdb's table, derived via immunoSEQ multiplex PCR, lists solely in-frame clones and lacks some. The sample includes about 77,000 clones, around 75% of them seen just once. The TCR was taken from a woman in her forties in good health and CMV-seronegative. The chain employs TRBV11-2 and TRBJ1-1; no clear D gene. The specimen was PBMCs. The CDR3 nucleotides are TGTGCCAGCAGCTTATCCCGACAGAACACTGAAGCTTTCTTT. It translates to CASSLSRQNTEAFF.